This entry concerns a single TCR beta chain. Generated by immunoSEQ multiplex PCR, the TCRdb table keeps only in-frame clones and is missing some. The table records under 300,000 clones, about 90% of them present only once. Participants were aged roughly 18 to 90 years, lived in 20 to 30 US areas, and enrolled virtually. Participants were placed into cohorts based on the clinical history they reported. The data belong to a study of blood T cell repertoires in COVID-19. As for the study in general: In each case, the material was cDNA or gDNA derived from T cells, B-cell-depleted T cells, or PBMCs.

This CDR3 comprises 17 residues. Trimming removed 1 base from V and 4 bases from J, with 18 bases in between. Looked up from germline, CDR1 is SGHDT and CDR2 is YYEEEE. This chain uses TRBV5-6 with TRBJ1-5; D is unresolved. This clonotype was obtained from a human donor in a cohort exposed to, infected with or recovered from COVID-19 (not recorded which). The donor label of this sample is uncertain. The sequencing input was PBMCs or T cells enriched from blood (not recorded which). CDR3 region: CASSLWAAPRGNQPQHF. The CDR3 DNA follows: TGTGCCAGCAGCTTGTGGGCAGCCCCCCGTGGGAATCAGCCCCAGCATTTT.